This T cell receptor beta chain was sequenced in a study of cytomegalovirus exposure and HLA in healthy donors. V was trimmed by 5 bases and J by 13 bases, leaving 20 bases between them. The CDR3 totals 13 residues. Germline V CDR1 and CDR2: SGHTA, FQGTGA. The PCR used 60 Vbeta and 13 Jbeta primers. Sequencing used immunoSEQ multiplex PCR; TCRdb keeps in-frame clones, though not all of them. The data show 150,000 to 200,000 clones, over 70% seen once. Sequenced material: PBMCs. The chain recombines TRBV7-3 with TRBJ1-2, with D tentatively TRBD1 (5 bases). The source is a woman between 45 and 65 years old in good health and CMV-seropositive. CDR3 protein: CASSAGGKGPLTF. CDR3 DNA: TGTGCCAGCAGCGCTGGGGGGAAGGGTCCCCTCACCTTC.